Below, 27 T cell receptor beta chains from the same sample are listed, as sequenced in a study of regulatory T cells in long-lasting Graves disease. Both iRepertoire HTBI primers and Arm-PCR of CDR3 regions were used to build the TCR beta libraries. TCRdb processed the multiplex PCR reads anew with MiXCR; each CDR3 protein has one entry. This table has over 650,000 distinct CDR3 sequences, approximately 29% appearing once. The time point is: persistent/refractory GD, antithyroid drugs over 5 years with positive TRAb. Extracted PBMC RNA gave rise to the TCR library. Source: peripheral blood mononuclear cells (PBMCs), taken when the disease was refractory, from a patient treated with antithyroid drugs. Source of these receptors: a female donor with Graves disease.

This clonotype was observed at least ten times. The rearrangement uses TRBV12-3 or TRBV12-4 and TRBJ1-2; tentative D call: TRBD1 (6 bases). The CDR3 totals 14 residues. Trimming removed 6 bases from V and 4 bases from J, with 15 bases in between. The CDR3 sequence: CASSQGSSGYGYTF. The CDR3 nucleotides are TGTGCCAGCAGCCAGGGGTCTTCAGGCTATGGCTACACCTTC.

DNA of the CDR3: TGTGCCAGCAGCTTAACGGGAGGGCAGGTCTATGGCTACACCTTC. Encoded protein: CASSLTGGQVYGYTF. J is TRBJ1-2 and V is TRBV11-2; D call uncertain. Germline lookup yields CDR1 SGHAT and CDR2 FQNNGV. Trimming shortened V by 2 bases and J by 4 bases, and 14 bases separated the two germline ends. The CDR3 runs to 15 residues.

This clonotype was observed a handful of times. V is TRBV27 and J is TRBJ2-6, with D uncertain. Germline V gives CDR1 MNHEY, CDR2 SMNVEV (reference sequence). The CDR3 has 14 residues. The ends were cut back, 10 bases at V and 3 bases at J, with 13 bases in the middle. This CDR3 reads CATPIFVGANVLTF. DNA for the CDR3: TGTGCCACCCCCATTTTTGTTGGGGCCAACGTCCTGACTTTC. The variable domain in full, with the rest retrieved from reference TRBV27 and TRBJ2-6, is EAQVTQNPRYLITVTGKKLTVTCSQNMNHEYMSWYRQDPGLGLRQIYYSMNVEVTDKGDVPEGYKVSRKEKRNFPLILESPSPNQTSLYFCATPIFVGANVLTFGAGSRLTVL.

Only a few counts were recorded for this clonotype. The genes are TRBV28 and TRBJ1-1, with a possible D match to TRBD1 (6 bases). CDR1 and CDR2 from the germline V gene are MDHEN and SYDVKM. V was shortened by 3 bases and J by 6 bases, with 17 bases between the two germline ends. This CDR3 has 15 residues. For the CDR3, the DNA is TGTGCCAGCAGTTTTCGGGGGGCGCGGTGGTCTGAAGCTTTCTTT. This translates into CASSFRGARWSEAFF.

This clonotype was detected only a few times. The V and J genes are TRBV12-5 and TRBJ2-7; 7 bases fit TRBD1. The CDR3 consists of 14 residues. V shed 6 bases, J shed 2 bases, and the junction held 7 bases outside the gene matches. The germline V gene encodes CDR1 LGHNT and CDR2 FRNRAP. Written as DNA, the CDR3 is TGTGCTAGTGGCCCGAGGGACAGACCCTACGAGCAGTACTTC. Protein: CASGPRDRPYEQYF. Variable domain in full (rest from reference TRBV12-5 and TRBJ2-7): DARVTQTPRHKVTEMGQEVTMRCQPILGHNTVFWYRQTMMQGLELLAYFRNRAPLDDSGMPKDRFSAEMPDATLATLKIQPSEPRDSAVYFCASGPRDRPYEQYFGPGTRLTVT.

The chain is built from TRBV29-1 and TRBJ1-1; D gene ambiguous. Germline loops: CDR1 SQVTM, CDR2 ANQGSEA. The V end was cut by 0 bases, the J end by 5 bases, with 10 bases between. The CDR3 totals 13 residues. The CDR3 nucleotides are TGCAGCGTTGAAGATCTTATTGGTACTGAAGCTTTCTTT. This codes for CSVEDLIGTEAFF.

The V and J genes are TRBV7-7 and TRBJ2-7; 10 bases fit TRBD1. The CDR3 extends over 14 amino acids. In germline, CDR1 is SSHAT, CDR2 FNYEAQ (reference sequence). Trimming cost V 5 bases and J 3 bases; bases outside gene matches: 4. The chain's CDR3 is CASSRDRGDYEQYF. The CDR3 bases are TGTGCCAGCAGCCGGGACAGGGGCGACTACGAGCAGTACTTC.

The chain combines TRBV5-1 with TRBJ1-6; no clear D gene. The CDR3 covers 13 residues. Germline CDR1 SGHRS, CDR2 YFSETQ. Trimming stripped 5 bases from V and 9 bases from J, with 12 bases between. This CDR3 is CASREAALSPLHF. The CDR3, as DNA: TGCGCCAGCAGGGAGGCGGCCCTTTCACCCCTCCACTTT.

This clonotype was counted between two and nine times. V and J are TRBV30 and TRBJ1-5; D not certain. CDR1 is GTSNPN and CDR2 is SVGIG in the germline V gene (reference sequence). Trimming shortened V by 0 bases and J by 2 bases, and 5 bases separated the two germline ends. This CDR3 comprises 13 residues. In DNA, the CDR3 is TGTGCCTGGAGTGTGGACGGCAATCAGCCCCAGCATTTT. It is translated as CAWSVDGNQPQHF.

V and J are TRBV4-2 and TRBJ1-5; D gene ambiguous. CDR1 LGHNA and CDR2 YNFKEQ come from the germline V gene. The V end was cut by 3 bases, the J end by 5 bases, with 8 bases between. CDR3 length: 13 amino acids. The CDR3 DNA sequence: TGTGCCAGCAGCCAGGGGAGGGATCAGCCCCAGCATTTT. Protein: CASSQGRDQPQHF.

In its sample, this clonotype was seen a few times. The chain recombines TRBV15 with TRBJ2-7; D unclear. Germline V gives CDR1 LNHNV, CDR2 YYDKDF (reference sequence). Between the trimmed V and J ends, which lost 0 bases and 10 bases, there was a span of 7 bases. This CDR3 comprises 11 residues. CDR3 nucleotides: TGTGCCACCAGCAGAGATGGAAGTCAGTACTTC. It translates to CATSRDGSQYF.

The sample holds many counts of this clonotype. It may be a read error: a sequence one base away is much more abundant. J is TRBJ1-1 and V is TRBV11-2, with 7 bases matching TRBD1. Germline V gene lookup returns CDR1 SGHAT and CDR2 FQNNGV. The CDR3 has 13 amino acids. Trimming cost V 4 bases and J 1 base; bases outside gene matches: 0. CDR3 DNA sequence: TGTGCCAGCAGCTGGGACAGGAACACTGAAGCTTTCTTT. This sequence encodes CASSWDRNTEAFF.

This chain connects TRBV6-1 to TRBJ1-2; 9 bases agree with TRBD1. CDR1 and CDR2 (germline): MNHNS, SASEGT. Unmatched junction bases numbered 13, after V lost 6 bases and J lost 5 bases. The CDR3 contains 16 residues. In DNA, the CDR3 is TGTGCCAGCAGAAAAAATTCGGGACAGGGCTGGTATGGCTACACCTTC. Its protein is CASRKNSGQGWYGYTF.

The chain joins TRBV30 to TRBJ1-5; 8 nucleotides agree with TRBD1. Germline values: CDR1 GTSNPN, CDR2 SVGIG (reference sequence). V trimming: 5 bases; J trimming: 3 bases; junction bases outside the gene matches: 3. There are 13 residues in the CDR3. CDR3 nucleotides: TGTGCCTGGGGACAGGGTAACAATCAGCCCCAGCATTTT. It is translated as CAWGQGNNQPQHF.

In its sample, this clonotype was seen a few times. This rearrangement joins TRBV2 to TRBJ2-7; D perhaps matches TRBD1 (6 bases). The CDR3 extends over 12 amino acids. CDR1 SNHLY and CDR2 FYNNEI come from the germline V gene. V was cut by 4 bases and J by 7 bases, with 11 bases left in between. CDR3 sequence (DNA): TGTGCCAGCAGTGCACAGGGTTGGGAGCAGTACTTC. This sequence encodes CASSAQGWEQYF.

The chain carries TRBV29-1 and TRBJ1-5; 9 nucleotides match TRBD1. Germline V gene sequence: CDR1 SQVTM, CDR2 ANQGSEA. V shed 4 bases and J 7 bases; nucleotides not matched to a gene: 8. The CDR3 totals 14 residues. The CDR3, as DNA: TGCAGCGTTGTAGGGACAGGGTACGGCCAGCCCCAGCATTTT. The encoded protein is CSVVGTGYGQPQHF. Complete variable domain (other parts from reference TRBV29-1 and TRBJ1-5): SAVISQKPSRDICQRGTSLTIQCQVDSQVTMMFWYRQQPGQSLTLIATANQGSEATYESGFVIDKFPISRPNLTFSTLTVSNMSPEDSSIYLCSVVGTGYGQPQHFGDGTRLSIL.

This clonotype was recorded many times. The rearrangement uses TRBV2 and TRBJ1-5; TRBD1 matches 10 bases. Germline CDR1 SNHLY, CDR2 FYNNEI. CDR3 length: 15 residues. With 5 bases clipped from V and 5 bases from J, the junction kept 6 bases outside the gene matches. In DNA, the CDR3 is TGTGCCAGCAGTTCGGGACAGGGGCGTTATCAGCCCCAGCATTTT. It encodes CASSSGQGRYQPQHF. Together with reference TRBV2 and TRBJ1-5, the CDR3 gives the full variable domain: EPEVTQTPSHQVTQMGQEVILRCVPISNHLYFYWYRQILGQKVEFLVSFYNNEISEKSEIFDDQFSVERPDGSNFTLKIRSTKLEDSAMYFCASSSGQGRYQPQHFGDGTRLSIL.

This clonotype appeared a few times. The V and J genes are TRBV5-1 and TRBJ2-5; D is possibly TRBD1 or TRBD2 (5 bases each). Germline assignment: CDR1 SGHRS and CDR2 YFSETQ. Trimming removed 4 bases from V and 5 bases from J, with 18 bases in between. The CDR3 is made up of 15 amino acids. The CDR3, as DNA: TGCGCCAGCAGCAACGCAGGGACGTGGAGGGAGACCCAGTACTTC. This gives the protein CASSNAGTWRETQYF.

A word on this clonotype: A single base separates this from a much larger clone, so it may be a read error. Since the CDR3 does not end with the conserved phenylalanine or tryptophan, this likely comes from a read error. The chain recombines TRBV12-3 or TRBV12-4 with TRBJ2-5; possibly TRBD2 for D (6 bases). With 5 bases removed from V and 2 bases from J, the gap between germline ends came to 15 bases. The CDR3 consists of 15 residues. CDR3 region: CASSRGSQKQETQYL. In DNA form, the CDR3 reads TGTGCCAGCAGTCGGGGGAGCCAGAAGCAAGAGACCCAGTACCTC.

This clonotype came up once. Sequence at one end of the junction differs from germline and may be a read error. The gene calls are TRBV2 and TRBJ1-5; D is perhaps TRBD1 (5 bases). The CDR3 has 14 amino acids. Germline V gene sequence: CDR1 SNHLY, CDR2 FYNNEI. The CDR3 nucleotides read TGTGCCAGCAGCCCCGACAGCGGCAATCAGCCCCGGCATTTT. Translated: CASSPDSGNQPRHF.

This rearrangement joins TRBV6-1 to TRBJ2-7; 10 bases align to TRBD2. CDR1 is MNHNS, CDR2 SASEGT, per germline. CDR3 length: 16 residues. V trimming: 6 bases; J trimming: 2 bases; junction bases outside the gene matches: 10. The CDR3 sequence is CASRVARSGRAYEQYF. The CDR3 nucleotides read TGTGCCAGCAGAGTCGCAAGGAGCGGGAGGGCCTACGAGCAGTACTTC.

This clonotype was seen only a few times. The CDR3 protein is CAIKAGNRANTEAFF. The CDR3 DNA follows: TGTGCCATCAAGGCCGGAAACAGGGCGAACACTGAAGCTTTCTTT. J is TRBJ1-1 and V is TRBV10-3, with D possibly being TRBD1 (6 bases). V gave up 7 bases and J gave up 1 base, with 16 bases separating them. CDR1 is ENHRY, CDR2 SYGVKD, per germline. This CDR3 comprises 15 residues.

V is TRBV11-2 and J is TRBJ1-1; TRBD1 is a possible D gene (5 bases). The V gene's germline CDR1 is SGHAT and CDR2 FQNNGV. V dropped 3 bases and J dropped 1 base, with 18 bases sitting between them. The CDR3 covers 17 residues. The CDR3 DNA reads TGTGCCAGCAGCTTTAGGGGCGGGACTTCCAGGAACACTGAAGCTTTCTTT. As protein: CASSFRGGTSRNTEAFF.

V usage is TRBV20-1 and J usage is TRBJ2-1, with D maybe TRBD2 (5 bases). The germline V and J ends were trimmed by 6 bases and 3 bases, with 18 bases remaining between them. Germline lookup yields CDR1 DFQATT and CDR2 SNEGSKA (reference sequence). This CDR3 contains 15 residues. CDR3 nucleotides: TGCAGTGCCTGGGAGTTTAATTCCAACTACAATGAGCAGTTCTTC. Its protein is CSAWEFNSNYNEQFF.

The CDR3 coding sequence is TGTGCCAGCAGTGACGGGACTAGCGGGTTGTCTTTCTACGAGCAGTACTTC. As protein: CASSDGTSGLSFYEQYF. The chain combines TRBV6-2 or TRBV6-3 with TRBJ2-7; 12 bases match TRBD2. Trimming cost V 5 bases and J 3 bases; bases outside gene matches: 11. Germline loops: CDR1 MNHEY, CDR2 SVGEGT. This CDR3 has 17 residues.

V and J are TRBV24-1 and TRBJ2-2; TRBD1 matches 8 bases. In germline, CDR1 is KGHDR, CDR2 SFDVKD. This CDR3 has 14 residues. V was clipped by 4 bases and J by 5 bases; unmatched bases: 2. The CDR3: CATSDYRGTGELFF. The CDR3 DNA reads TGTGCCACCAGTGACTACAGGGGGACCGGGGAGCTGTTTTTT.

This clonotype was recorded a few times. V gene TRBV9 combines with J gene TRBJ2-5; tentative D call: TRBD1 (5 bases). This CDR3 comprises 15 residues. CDR1 is SGDLS, CDR2 YYNGEE, per germline. V dropped 6 bases and J dropped 4 bases, with 19 bases sitting between them. The CDR3 nucleotides read TGTGCCAGCACCCCACTTGGGCAGGGTCGAGAGACCCAGTACTTC. This encodes CASTPLGQGRETQYF.